The 30 T cell receptor beta chains below all came from one sample that was sequenced in a study of blood T cell repertoires in COVID-19. Sequencing used immunoSEQ multiplex PCR; TCRdb keeps in-frame clones, though not all of them. The table has tens of thousands of clones, 70% to 90% seen once. The sequenced material came from peripheral blood. The receptor set was obtained from a human donor in a cohort sampled during active COVID-19.

This clone occurred many times. The V call is TRBV7-9, the J call TRBJ2-7, with D perhaps matching TRBD1 (5 bases). V was cut by 2 bases and J by 7 bases, with 6 bases left in between. Looked up from germline, CDR1 is SEHNR and CDR2 is FQNEAQ (reference sequence). There are 11 residues in the CDR3. The CDR3 reads CASSLKGEQYF. The CDR3 DNA reads as TGTGCCAGCAGCTTAAAGGGGGAGCAGTACTTC.

This chain joins TRBV29-1 and TRBJ2-1, with TRBD2 identical over 12 bases. V shed 2 bases, J shed 9 bases, and the junction held 5 bases outside the gene matches. CDR3 length: 14 amino acids. Germline V gene data show CDR1 as SQVTM and CDR2 as ANQGSEA. CDR3 nucleotide sequence: TGCAGCGTTGAAACTAGCGGGAGGCGGGGTGAGCAGTTCTTC. Encoded protein: CSVETSGRRGEQFF.

This sequence joins TRBV9 and TRBJ1-3, with D possibly matching TRBD1 (5 bases). From germline, CDR1 is SGDLS and CDR2 YYNGEE. CDR3 length equals 15 residues. Deletions cut 4 bases from V and 0 bases from J, with 11 bases between. The CDR3 loop is CASSPGTTSGNTIYF. Here the CDR3 DNA reads TGTGCCAGCAGCCCTGGGACTACCTCTGGAAACACCATATATTTT.

The genes are TRBV7-3 and TRBJ2-2; TRBD2 is a possible D gene (6 bases). In germline, CDR1 is SGHTA, CDR2 FQGTGA. The CDR3 length is 14 residues. V lost 11 bases to trimming and J lost 3 bases, with 16 bases between them. CDR3 in amino acids: CASRRDPHTGELFF. In DNA, the CDR3 is TGTGCCTCGAGGCGGGACCCCCACACCGGGGAGCTGTTTTTT.

The rearrangement links TRBV6-5 to TRBJ1-2; D perhaps matches TRBD1 (5 bases). CDR3 length: 13 amino acids. Trimming pared 8 bases from V and 6 bases from J, leaving 16 bases between. From germline, CDR1 is MNHEY and CDR2 SVGAGI. The CDR3 protein is CASREGQIDGYTF. DNA of the CDR3: TGTGCCAGCCGGGAGGGGCAGATCGATGGCTACACCTTC.

This chain uses TRBV7-6 with TRBJ2-7, with 10 bases lining up with TRBD2. Unmatched junction bases numbered 3, after V lost 4 bases and J lost 3 bases. The CDR3 sequence is 14 residues long. Per the germline V gene, CDR1 is SGHVS and CDR2 is FNYEAQ. Here the CDR3 reads CASSSSGGLYEQYF. DNA for the CDR3: TGTGCCAGCAGCTCTAGCGGGGGCCTCTACGAGCAGTACTTC.

The V gene is TRBV21-1, the J gene TRBJ2-3; the table's D call TRBD1 went unverified against the DNA. TRBV21-1 has pseudogene status. There are 17 residues in the CDR3. The CDR3 protein is CASSKRQPQGRGDTQYF. The DNA for the CDR3 is TGTGCCAGCAGCAAAAGACAACCACAGGGCCGCGGAGATACGCAGTATTTT.

This chain joins TRBV28 and TRBJ1-1; weak D call: TRBD1 (5 bases). Trimming took off 7 bases at V and 1 base at J, with 22 bases between the two ends. Per germline, CDR1 MDHEN and CDR2 SYDVKM. The CDR3 spans 17 residues. The CDR3 nucleotides are TGTGCCAGCACCACTAACGTGGGCAGGGCGAGGAACACTGAAGCTTTCTTT. This encodes CASTTNVGRARNTEAFF.

The chain employs TRBV28 and TRBJ1-2, with TRBD1 as a possible D gene (6 bases). The germline V gene encodes CDR1 MDHEN and CDR2 SYDVKM. V lost 3 bases and J lost 7, with 15 bases in between. The CDR3 is made up of 14 amino acids. Here the CDR3 DNA reads TGTGCCAGCAGTTTGGTAGGACAGCCTGGTGGCTACACCTTC. Protein product: CASSLVGQPGGYTF.

The chain joins TRBV4-1 to TRBJ2-3; 9 nucleotides line up with TRBD1. The CDR3 extends over 17 amino acids. Per germline, CDR1 MGHRA and CDR2 YSYEKL. V dropped 0 bases and J dropped 2; count of bases not matched to a gene: 6. The CDR3 sequence is CASSQERDRGITDTQYF. CDR3 DNA sequence: TGCGCCAGCAGCCAAGAAAGAGACAGGGGGATCACAGATACGCAGTATTTT.

The chain links TRBV2 to TRBJ2-7; possible D gene TRBD1, 5 bases. Germline values: CDR1 SNHLY, CDR2 FYNNEI. This CDR3 has 11 residues. Trimming removed 9 bases at V and 1 base at J, with 7 bases between. In DNA, the CDR3 is TGTGCCAGTGGGGCTTCCTACGAGCAGTACTTC. Translated: CASGASYEQYF.

The chain joins TRBV4-1 to TRBJ2-1; D possibly corresponds to TRBD1 (6 bases). V lost 3 bases to trimming and J lost 2 bases, with 14 bases between them. The germline CDR1 and CDR2 sequences are MGHRA and YSYEKL. The CDR3 contains 16 residues. This CDR3 reads CASSHRGAPPYNEQFF. CDR3 nucleotides: TGCGCCAGCAGCCACAGGGGAGCGCCCCCCTACAATGAGCAGTTCTTC.

This clone was observed a single time. The chain is built from TRBV7-9 and TRBJ2-5; 9 bases line up with TRBD2. V shed 5 bases and J 3 bases; nucleotides not matched to a gene: 4. CDR1 is SEHNR, CDR2 FQNEAQ, per germline (reference sequence). The CDR3 is 14 residues long. The DNA for the CDR3 is TGTGCCAGCAGCCCTAGCGGGAAGGAAGAGACCCAGTACTTC. Protein product: CASSPSGKEETQYF.

This rearrangement joins TRBV27 to TRBJ1-1; D remains unclear. CDR1 and CDR2 (germline): MNHEY, SMNVEV (reference sequence). Trimming shortened V by 4 bases and J by 8 bases, and 14 bases separated the two germline ends. The CDR3 length is 13 residues. DNA for the CDR3: TGTGCCAGCAGTTCAATCATATCCGGGGAAGCTTTCTTT. It codes for CASSSIISGEAFF.

This chain links TRBV5-5 with TRBJ2-4; D uncertain. The germline CDR1 and CDR2 sequences are SGHKS and YYEKEE (reference sequence). The CDR3 length is 15 residues. V lost 0 bases, J lost 6 bases, and 13 bases lay in between. The CDR3 region is CASSLAGERRNIQYF. Here the CDR3 DNA reads TGTGCCAGCAGCTTGGCCGGAGAGAGACGAAACATTCAGTACTTC.

The chain employs TRBV4-1 and TRBJ1-2; 7 nucleotides match TRBD1. Trimming took 1 base from V and 2 from J; bases not matched to a gene: 10. Looked up from germline, CDR1 is MGHRA and CDR2 is YSYEKL. The CDR3 has 17 amino acids. The chain's CDR3 is CASSQVLLTGRNYGYTF. The CDR3 DNA follows: TGCGCCAGCAGCCAAGTGCTCCTGACAGGGAGGAACTATGGCTACACCTTC.

The chain combines TRBV28 with TRBJ1-2; maybe TRBD1 (6 bases). Germline CDR1 reads MDHEN; CDR2 reads SYDVKM. Trimming cost V 6 bases and J 7 bases, with 12 bases left between them. This CDR3 region has 12 residues. This chain's CDR3 is CASRRQDAGYTF. The DNA for the CDR3 is TGTGCCAGCAGAAGACAGGATGCTGGCTACACCTTC.

This clone was detected only once. V is TRBV28 and J is TRBJ2-7; perhaps TRBD2 as D (5 bases). The CDR3 extends over 12 amino acids. Germline-derived CDR1 and CDR2 are MDHEN and SYDVKM. V lost 6 bases and J lost 2, with 8 bases in between. In nucleotides, the CDR3 is TGTGCCAGCAGACAGAGGGCCTACGAGCAGTACTTC. Protein sequence: CASRQRAYEQYF.

V is TRBV27 and J is TRBJ1-5, with 7 bases that match TRBD1. Germline V gene data show CDR1 as MNHEY and CDR2 as SMNVEV (reference sequence). J gave up 1 base and V 6 bases, and 6 bases lay outside the gene matches. The CDR3 totals 15 residues. The CDR3 DNA reads as TGTGCCAGCAGGTCGACAGGGACCAGCAATCAGCCCCAGCATTTT. Translating gives CASRSTGTSNQPQHF.

A word on this clone: Sequence at one end of the junction differs from germline and may be a read error. The chain employs TRBV4-3 and TRBJ2-3, with D possibly matching TRBD2 (5 bases). The germline V gene has CDR1 LGHNA and CDR2 YSLEER. This CDR3 has 17 amino acids. CDR3 protein: CASSEDGPAGSTDTQYF. CDR3 DNA: TGCGCCAGCAGCGAAGACGGGCCGGCGGGCAGCACAGATACGCAGTATTTT.

This chain connects TRBV10-1 to TRBJ2-1; the D gene is possibly TRBD2 (6 bases). The V and J ends lost 1 base and 8 bases respectively, with 18 bases between them. The CDR3 loop spans 16 amino acids. Germline CDR1 is WNHNN and CDR2 is SYGVQD (reference sequence). CDR3 in DNA: TGCGCCAGCAGTGAGTATAGCCTCGGGCGCGGGGATGAGCAGTTCTTC. Protein: CASSEYSLGRGDEQFF.

J is TRBJ2-1 and V is TRBV7-2; 7 bases are shared with TRBD2. Germline lookup yields CDR1 SGHTA and CDR2 FQGNSA. CDR3 length equals 14 residues. After removal of 1 base from V and 3 bases from J, the junction contained 0 bases not matched to a gene. DNA for the CDR3: TGTGCCAGCAGCTTAGGGGACTACTACAATGAGCAGTTCTTC. This gives the protein CASSLGDYYNEQFF.

The chain carries TRBV6-6 and TRBJ2-1, with D possibly matching TRBD2 (5 bases). V lost 5 bases to trimming and J lost 1 base, with 6 bases between them. Per the germline V gene, CDR1 is MNHNY and CDR2 is SVGAGI (reference sequence). The CDR3 spans 13 residues. CDR3 bases: TGTGCCAGCAGTAGCGGATCCTACAATGAGCAGTTCTTC. It is translated as CASSSGSYNEQFF.

The chain has TRBV6-1 and TRBJ1-1; maybe TRBD1 (5 bases). Germline CDR1 MNHNS, CDR2 SASEGT. V gave up 3 bases and J gave up 7 bases, with 18 bases separating them. The CDR3 extends over 15 amino acids. The CDR3 DNA is TGTGCCAGCAGTGACCCAGGGATGGTGTCGGGTGAAGCTTTCTTT. Translation: CASSDPGMVSGEAFF.

This sequence joins TRBV19 and TRBJ2-5; weak D call: TRBD1 (5 bases). CDR1 is LNHDA, CDR2 SQIVND, per germline (reference sequence). This CDR3 has 16 amino acids. V shed 0 bases and J shed 2 bases, with 13 bases lying between them. This CDR3 reads CASSIDRLGDQETQYF. CDR3 DNA sequence: TGTGCCAGTAGTATAGATCGTTTAGGGGATCAAGAGACCCAGTACTTC. The full variable domain, completed using reference TRBV19 and TRBJ2-5, is DGGITQSPKYLFRKEGQNVTLSCEQNLNHDAMYWYRQDPGQGLRLIYYSQIVNDFQKGDIAEGYSVSREKKESFPLTVTSAQKNPTAFYLCASSIDRLGDQETQYFGPGTRLLVL.

The chain uses TRBV11-2 and TRBJ1-2, with D possibly matching TRBD1 (5 bases). V was shortened by 9 bases and J by 4 bases, with 21 bases between the two germline ends. The length of the CDR3 is 15 residues. The germline gives CDR1 SGHAT, CDR2 FQNNGV. CDR3 in amino acids: CASSRRGEVGYGYTF. In nucleotides, the CDR3 is TGTGCCAGTTCCCGTCGGGGGGAAGTTGGCTATGGCTACACCTTC. Full variable domain (rest looked up from reference TRBV11-2 and TRBJ1-2): EAGVAQSPRYKIIEKRQSVAFWCNPISGHATLYWYQQILGQGPKLLIQFQNNGVVDDSQLPKDRFSAERLKGVDSTLKIQPAKLEDSAVYLCASSRRGEVGYGYTFGSGTRLTVV.

This chain links TRBV6-5 with TRBJ2-1, with a weak D call TRBD1 (6 bases). Germline lookup yields CDR1 MNHEY and CDR2 SVGAGI. CDR3 length equals 14 residues. Trimming took off 2 bases at V and 10 bases at J, with 15 bases between the two ends. The chain's CDR3 is CASSYNGLDREQFF. DNA for the CDR3: TGTGCCAGCAGTTACAACGGGCTAGACAGGGAGCAGTTCTTC.

This rearrangement joins TRBV7-9 to TRBJ1-6; D is uncertain. Trimming left V 3 bases short and J 9 bases short, with 12 bases between. CDR3 length: 14 amino acids. Germline V CDR1 and CDR2: SEHNR, FQNEAQ (reference sequence). The CDR3 coding sequence is TGTGCCAGCAGCTTCTACATCGGGAGTTCACCCCTCCACTTT. Amino acid sequence: CASSFYIGSSPLHF. The full variable domain, in which reference TRBV7-9 and TRBJ1-6 provide the parts outside the CDR3, is DTGVSQNPRHKITKRGQNVTFRCDPISEHNRLYWYRQTLGQGPEFLTYFQNEAQLEKSRLLSDRFSAERPKGSFSTLEIQRTEQGDSAMYLCASSFYIGSSPLHFGNGTRLTVT.

V is TRBV5-5 and J is TRBJ2-7; D not resolved. CDR1 and CDR2 from the germline V gene are SGHKS and YYEKEE (reference sequence). The CDR3 spans 13 residues. Deletions cut 1 base from V and 3 bases from J, with 8 bases between. The DNA of the CDR3 is TGTGCCAGCAGCTTGCCCGACATCTACGAGCAGTACTTC. This encodes CASSLPDIYEQYF.

This clone occurred once. The J gene is TRBJ2-2, the V gene TRBV6-5, with 11 bases fitting TRBD2. This CDR3 has 15 residues. J was trimmed by 5 bases and V by 6 bases; bases with no gene match: 5. Germline V gives CDR1 MNHEY, CDR2 SVGAGI. Here the CDR3 reads CASSSLAGVTGELFF. In DNA form, the CDR3 reads TGTGCCAGCAGCTCACTAGCGGGAGTAACCGGGGAGCTGTTTTTT.